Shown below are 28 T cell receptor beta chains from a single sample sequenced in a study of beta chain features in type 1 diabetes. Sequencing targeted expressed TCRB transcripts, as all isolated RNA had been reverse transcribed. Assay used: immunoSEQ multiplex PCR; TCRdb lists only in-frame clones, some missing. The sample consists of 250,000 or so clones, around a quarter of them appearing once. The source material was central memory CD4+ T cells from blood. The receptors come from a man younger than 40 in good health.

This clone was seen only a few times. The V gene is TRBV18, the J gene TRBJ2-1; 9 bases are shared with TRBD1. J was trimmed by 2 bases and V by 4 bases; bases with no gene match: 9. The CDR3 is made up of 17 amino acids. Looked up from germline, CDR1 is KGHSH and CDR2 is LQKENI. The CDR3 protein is CASSRNPGQGPYNEQFF. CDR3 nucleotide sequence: TGTGCCAGCTCACGTAACCCGGGACAGGGTCCCTACAATGAGCAGTTCTTC.

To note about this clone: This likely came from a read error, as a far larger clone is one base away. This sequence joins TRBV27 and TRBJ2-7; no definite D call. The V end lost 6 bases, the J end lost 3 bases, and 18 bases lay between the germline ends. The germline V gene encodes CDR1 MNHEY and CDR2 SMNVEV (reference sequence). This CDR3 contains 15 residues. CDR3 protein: CASSRFMRSGYEQYF. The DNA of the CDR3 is TGTGCCAGCAGCCGTTTCATGAGGTCGGGCTACGAGCAGTACTTC.

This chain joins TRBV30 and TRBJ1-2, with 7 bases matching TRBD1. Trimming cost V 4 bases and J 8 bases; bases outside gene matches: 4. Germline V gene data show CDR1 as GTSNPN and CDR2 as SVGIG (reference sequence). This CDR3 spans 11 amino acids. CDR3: CAWTNRGGYTF. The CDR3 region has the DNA TGTGCCTGGACCAACAGGGGAGGCTACACCTTC.

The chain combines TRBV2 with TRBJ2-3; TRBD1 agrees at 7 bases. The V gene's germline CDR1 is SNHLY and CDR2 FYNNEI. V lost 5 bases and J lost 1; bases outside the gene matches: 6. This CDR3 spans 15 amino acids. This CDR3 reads CASSRQGVGTDTQYF. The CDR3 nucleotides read TGTGCCAGCAGTCGACAGGGAGTGGGCACAGATACGCAGTATTTT.

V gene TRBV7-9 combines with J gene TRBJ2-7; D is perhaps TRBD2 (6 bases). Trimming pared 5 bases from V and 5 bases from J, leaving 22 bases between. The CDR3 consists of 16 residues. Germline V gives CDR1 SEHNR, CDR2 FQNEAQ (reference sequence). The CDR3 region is CASSLGHPLPGDEQYF. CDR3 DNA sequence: TGTGCCAGCAGCCTCGGCCACCCTCTTCCGGGGGACGAGCAGTACTTC.

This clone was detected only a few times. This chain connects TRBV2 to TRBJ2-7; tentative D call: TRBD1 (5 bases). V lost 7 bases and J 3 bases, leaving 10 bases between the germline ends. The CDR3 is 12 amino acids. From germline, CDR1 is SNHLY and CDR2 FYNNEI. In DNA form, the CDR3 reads TGTGCCAGCAAACGACAGCTCTACGAGCAGTACTTC. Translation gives CASKRQLYEQYF.

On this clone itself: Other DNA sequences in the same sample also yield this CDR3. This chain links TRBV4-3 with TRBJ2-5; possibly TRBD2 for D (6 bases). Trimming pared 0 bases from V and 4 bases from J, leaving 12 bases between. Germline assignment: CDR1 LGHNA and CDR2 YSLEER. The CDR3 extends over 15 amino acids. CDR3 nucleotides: TGCGCCAGCAGCCAAGATCTGGGGGGTGGAGAGACCCAGTACTTC. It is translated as CASSQDLGGGETQYF.

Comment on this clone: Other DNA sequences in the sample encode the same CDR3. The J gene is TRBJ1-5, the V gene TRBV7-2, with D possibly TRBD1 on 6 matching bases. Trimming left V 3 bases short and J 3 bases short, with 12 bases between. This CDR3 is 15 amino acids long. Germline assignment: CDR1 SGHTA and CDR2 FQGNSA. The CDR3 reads CASSLRGGSNQPQHF. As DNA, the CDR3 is TGTGCCAGCAGCTTGCGAGGGGGGTCCAATCAGCCCCAGCATTTT.

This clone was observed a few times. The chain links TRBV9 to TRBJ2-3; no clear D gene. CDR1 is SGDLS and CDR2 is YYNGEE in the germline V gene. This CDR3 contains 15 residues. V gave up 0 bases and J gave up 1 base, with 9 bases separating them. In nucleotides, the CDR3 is TGTGCCAGCAGCGTAGAAGGGTTTCGCACAGATACGCAGTATTTT. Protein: CASSVEGFRTDTQYF.

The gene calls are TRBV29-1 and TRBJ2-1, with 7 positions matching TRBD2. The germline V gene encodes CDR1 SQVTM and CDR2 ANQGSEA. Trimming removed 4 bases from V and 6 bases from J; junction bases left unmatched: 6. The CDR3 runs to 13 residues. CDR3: CSVVGGRINEQFF. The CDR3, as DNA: TGCAGCGTTGTGGGGGGGAGGATCAATGAGCAGTTCTTC.

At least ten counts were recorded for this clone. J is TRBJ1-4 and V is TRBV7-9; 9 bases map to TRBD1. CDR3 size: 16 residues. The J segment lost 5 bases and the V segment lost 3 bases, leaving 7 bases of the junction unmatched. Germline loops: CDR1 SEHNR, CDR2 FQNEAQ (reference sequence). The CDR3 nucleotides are TGTGCCAGCAGCTTTTTAACCGGGACAGGGAATGAAAAACTGTTTTTT. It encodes CASSFLTGTGNEKLFF. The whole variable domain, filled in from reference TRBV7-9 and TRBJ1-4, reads DTGVSQNPRHKITKRGQNVTFRCDPISEHNRLYWYRQTLGQGPEFLTYFQNEAQLEKSRLLSDRFSAERPKGSFSTLEIQRTEQGDSAMYLCASSFLTGTGNEKLFFGSGTQLSVL.

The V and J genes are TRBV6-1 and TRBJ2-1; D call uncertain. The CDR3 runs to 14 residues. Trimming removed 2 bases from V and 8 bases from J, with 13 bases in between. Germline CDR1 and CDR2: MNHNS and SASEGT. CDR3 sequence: CASSENWSGDEQFF. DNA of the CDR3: TGTGCCAGCAGTGAAAATTGGTCTGGGGATGAGCAGTTCTTC.

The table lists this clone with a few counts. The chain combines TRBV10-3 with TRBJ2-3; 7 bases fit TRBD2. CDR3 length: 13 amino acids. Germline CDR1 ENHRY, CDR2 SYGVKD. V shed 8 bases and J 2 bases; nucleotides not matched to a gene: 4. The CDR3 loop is CAISREATDTQYF. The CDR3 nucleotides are TGTGCCATCTCTCGGGAGGCCACAGATACGCAGTATTTT.

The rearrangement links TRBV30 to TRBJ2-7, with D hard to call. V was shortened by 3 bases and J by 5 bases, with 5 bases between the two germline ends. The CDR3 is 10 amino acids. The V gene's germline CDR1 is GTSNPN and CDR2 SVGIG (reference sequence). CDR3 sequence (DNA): TGTGCCTGGAGCGACCACGAGCAGTACTTC. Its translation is CAWSDHEQYF.

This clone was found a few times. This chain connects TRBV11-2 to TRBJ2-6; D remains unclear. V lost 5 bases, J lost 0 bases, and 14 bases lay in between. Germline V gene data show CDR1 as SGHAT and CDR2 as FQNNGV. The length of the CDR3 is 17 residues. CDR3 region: CASSRPFYGSGANVLTF. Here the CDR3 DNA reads TGTGCCAGCAGCAGACCTTTTTACGGCTCTGGGGCCAACGTCCTGACTTTC.

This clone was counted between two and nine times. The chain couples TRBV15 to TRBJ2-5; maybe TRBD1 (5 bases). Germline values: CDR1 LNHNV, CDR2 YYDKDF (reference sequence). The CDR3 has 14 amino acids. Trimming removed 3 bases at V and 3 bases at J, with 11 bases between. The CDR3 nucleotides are TGTGCCACCAGCAGTCAGGGATTGGAAGAGACCCAGTACTTC. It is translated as CATSSQGLEETQYF. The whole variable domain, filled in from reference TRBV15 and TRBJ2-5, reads DAMVIQNPRYQVTQFGKPVTLSCSQTLNHNVMYWYQQKSSQAPKLLFHYYDKDFNNEADTPDNFQSRRPNTSFCFLDIRSPGLGDTAMYLCATSSQGLEETQYFGPGTRLLVL.

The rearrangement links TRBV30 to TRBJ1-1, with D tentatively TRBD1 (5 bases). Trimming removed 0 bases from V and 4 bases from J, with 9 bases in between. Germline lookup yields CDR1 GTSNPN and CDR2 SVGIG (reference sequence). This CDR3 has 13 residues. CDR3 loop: CAWSVIRGTEAFF. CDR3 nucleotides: TGTGCCTGGAGTGTTATAAGGGGCACTGAAGCTTTCTTT.

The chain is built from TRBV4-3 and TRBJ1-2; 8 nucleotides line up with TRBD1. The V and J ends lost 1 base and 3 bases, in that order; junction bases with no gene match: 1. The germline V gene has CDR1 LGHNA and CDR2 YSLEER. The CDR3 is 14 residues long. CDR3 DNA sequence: TGCGCCAGCAGCCAAGCAGGGGGCGACTATGGCTACACCTTC. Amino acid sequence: CASSQAGGDYGYTF.

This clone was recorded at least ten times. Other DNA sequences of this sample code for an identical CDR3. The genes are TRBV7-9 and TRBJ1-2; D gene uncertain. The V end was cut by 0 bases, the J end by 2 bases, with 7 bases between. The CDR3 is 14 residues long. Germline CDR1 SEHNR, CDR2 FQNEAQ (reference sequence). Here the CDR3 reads CASSLASGNYGYTF. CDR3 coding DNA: TGTGCCAGCAGCTTAGCGTCGGGGAACTATGGCTACACCTTC.

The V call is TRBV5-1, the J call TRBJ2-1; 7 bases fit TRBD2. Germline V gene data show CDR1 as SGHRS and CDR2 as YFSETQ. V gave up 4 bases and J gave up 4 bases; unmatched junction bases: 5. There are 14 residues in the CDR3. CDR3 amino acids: CASSPSGEYNEQFF. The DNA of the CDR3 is TGCGCCAGCAGCCCCAGCGGGGAGTACAATGAGCAGTTCTTC.

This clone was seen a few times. The CDR3 region has the DNA TGTGCCAGCAGCCGGCCTGGGACAGGGGACAACAATGAGCAGTTCTTC. It encodes CASSRPGTGDNNEQFF. This chain links TRBV7-2 with TRBJ2-1, with 10 positions matching TRBD1. The J segment lost 5 bases and the V segment lost 5 bases, leaving 9 bases of the junction unmatched. The CDR3 runs to 16 residues. Germline V gives CDR1 SGHTA, CDR2 FQGNSA.

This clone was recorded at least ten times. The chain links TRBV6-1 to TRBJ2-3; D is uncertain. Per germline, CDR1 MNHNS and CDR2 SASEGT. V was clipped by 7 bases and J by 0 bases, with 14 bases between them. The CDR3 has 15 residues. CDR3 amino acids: CASTVMAASTDTQYF. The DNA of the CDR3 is TGTGCCAGCACTGTGATGGCAGCGAGCACAGATACGCAGTATTTT.

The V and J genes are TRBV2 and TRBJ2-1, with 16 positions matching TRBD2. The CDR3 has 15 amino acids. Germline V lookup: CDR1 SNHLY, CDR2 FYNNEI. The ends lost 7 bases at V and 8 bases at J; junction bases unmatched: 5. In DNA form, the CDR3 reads TGTGCCAGCACCGGGACTAGCGGGAGGGCCCATGAGCAGTTCTTC. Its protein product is CASTGTSGRAHEQFF.

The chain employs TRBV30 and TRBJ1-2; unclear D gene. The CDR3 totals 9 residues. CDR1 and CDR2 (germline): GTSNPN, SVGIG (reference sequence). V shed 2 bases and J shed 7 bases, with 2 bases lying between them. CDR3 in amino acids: CAWSPGYTF. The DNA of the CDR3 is TGTGCCTGGAGTCCTGGCTACACCTTC.

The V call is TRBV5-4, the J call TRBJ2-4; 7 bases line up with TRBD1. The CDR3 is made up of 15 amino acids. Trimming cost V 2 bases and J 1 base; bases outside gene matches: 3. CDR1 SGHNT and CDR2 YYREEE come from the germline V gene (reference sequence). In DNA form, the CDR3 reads TGTGCCAGCAGCTTAGAGGGGGCGGCCAAAAACATTCAGTACTTC. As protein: CASSLEGAAKNIQYF.

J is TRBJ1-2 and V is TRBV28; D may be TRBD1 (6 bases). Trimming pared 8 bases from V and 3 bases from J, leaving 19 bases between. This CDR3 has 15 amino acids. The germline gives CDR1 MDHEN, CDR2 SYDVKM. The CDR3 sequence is CASSTYSGTHYGYTF. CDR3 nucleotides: TGTGCCAGCTCAACCTATTCGGGGACACACTATGGCTACACCTTC.

The CDR3, as DNA: TGCGCCAGCAGCCAAGCAGCCCTAACCCTAGCCAAAAACATTCAGTACTTC. Translation: CASSQAALTLAKNIQYF. The gene calls are TRBV4-3 and TRBJ2-4; D remains unclear. The CDR3 runs 17 residues. CDR1 is LGHNA, CDR2 YSLEER, per germline. V was trimmed by 1 base and J by 0 bases, leaving 13 bases between them.

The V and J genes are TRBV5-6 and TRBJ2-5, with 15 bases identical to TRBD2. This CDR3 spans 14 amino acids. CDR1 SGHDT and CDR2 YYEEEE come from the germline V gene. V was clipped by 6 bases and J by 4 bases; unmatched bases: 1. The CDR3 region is CASKGLAGGETQYF. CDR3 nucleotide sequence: TGTGCCAGCAAGGGACTAGCGGGAGGAGAGACCCAGTACTTC. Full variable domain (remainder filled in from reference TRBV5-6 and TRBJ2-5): DAGVTQSPTHLIKTRGQQVTLRCSPKSGHDTVSWYQQALGQGPQFIFQYYEEEERQRGNFPDRFSGHQFPNYSSELNVNALLLGDSALYLCASKGLAGGETQYFGPGTRLLVL.